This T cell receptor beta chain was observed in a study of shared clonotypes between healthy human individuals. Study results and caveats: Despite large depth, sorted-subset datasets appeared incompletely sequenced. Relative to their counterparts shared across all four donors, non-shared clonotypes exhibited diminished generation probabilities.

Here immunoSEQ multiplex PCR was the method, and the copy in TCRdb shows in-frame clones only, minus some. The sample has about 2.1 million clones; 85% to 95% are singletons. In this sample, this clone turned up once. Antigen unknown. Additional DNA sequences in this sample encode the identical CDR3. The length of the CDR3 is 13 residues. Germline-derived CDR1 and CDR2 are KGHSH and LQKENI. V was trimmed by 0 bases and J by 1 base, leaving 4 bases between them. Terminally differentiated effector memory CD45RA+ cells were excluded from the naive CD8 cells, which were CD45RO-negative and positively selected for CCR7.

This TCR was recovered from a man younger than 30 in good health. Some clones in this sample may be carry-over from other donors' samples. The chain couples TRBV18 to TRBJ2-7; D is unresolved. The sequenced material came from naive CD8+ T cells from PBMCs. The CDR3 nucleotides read TGTGCCAGCTCACCACCGGGTTCCTACGAGCAGTACTTC. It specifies CASSPPGSYEQYF.